This entry concerns a single T cell receptor (beta chain). Its antigen is still unknown. This sample was included in a study of T-cell reconstitution after alpha-beta-depleted transplantation in children. V lost 2 bases and J lost 0; bases outside the gene matches: 10. The CDR3 runs 19 residues. Germline CDR1 reads SGHNT; CDR2 reads YYREEE (reference sequence). Preparation of the TCRbeta library used unique molecular identifiers. TCRdb itself ran the PCR reads through MiXCR, one entry per CDR3 protein. The sample holds roughly 790,000 distinct CDR3 sequences, 15% to 20% seen once. Study results and caveats: As was reported, about two months after transplant, alpha-beta T cells came from several hundred expanded graft clones.

The sample here was PBMCs, mostly from graft donor cells, taken 360 days after TCRalphabeta/CD19-depleted stem cell transplant. This chain uses TRBV5-4 with TRBJ2-3; 12 nucleotides match TRBD2. The receptor was isolated from a male patient aged 10 to 17 who had a stem cell transplant for acute lymphoblastic leukemia, so the T cells may come from the graft donor. The CDR3 DNA reads TGTGCCAGCAGCTTTCGGACTAGCGGGATGACGGTTAGCACAGATACGCAGTATTTT. Amino acid sequence: CASSFRTSGMTVSTDTQYF.